This TCR beta chain came from a study of T cell responses to AZD1222 COVID-19 vaccine. The V gene's germline CDR1 is MNHNS and CDR2 SASEGT. Trimming stripped 4 bases from V and 2 bases from J, with 18 bases between. This CDR3 is built from 16 residues. This clone was observed once. Produced via immunoSEQ multiplex PCR; TCRdb's table is partial and in-frame only. This table holds 120,000 to 150,000 clones, roughly 91% found once. The chain joins TRBV6-1 to TRBJ2-7; no reliable D call. The origin of this receptor is an adult in good health. The specimen was peripheral blood, collected on day 0 of AZD1222 vaccination. Here the CDR3 reads CASSGPDDGWTYEQYF. CDR3 DNA: TGTGCCAGCAGTGGTCCTGACGACGGATGGACCTACGAGCAGTACTTC.